This T cell receptor (beta chain) was observed in a study of early T cells in non-severe SARS-CoV-2 infection. About the research overall: Chains stayed unpaired after sequencing of bulk RNA from unsorted whole blood.

cDNA molecules, individually, were tagged with unique molecular identifiers. In TCRdb, the 5' RACE reads were re-called with MiXCR into one record per CDR3 protein. Among around 30,000 distinct CDR3 sequences listed, roughly 6% were seen once. This CDR3 region has 16 residues. V was clipped by 2 bases and J by 2 bases; unmatched bases: 5. Germline V gene lookup returns CDR1 ENHRY and CDR2 SYGVKD. This TCR was sampled from an adult who was a healthcare worker with PCR-confirmed SARS-CoV-2 infection or an uninfected control (not recorded which). The source material was whole blood. The chain carries TRBV10-3 and TRBJ2-2, with 7 nucleotides matching TRBD1. The chain's CDR3 is CAISEMAGGNTGELFF. DNA of the CDR3: TGTGCCATCAGTGAGATGGCAGGGGGAAACACCGGGGAGCTGTTTTTT.